Listed below are T cell receptor beta chains from one sample, sequenced in a study of cytomegalovirus exposure and HLA in healthy donors. Here immunoSEQ multiplex PCR was the method, and the copy in TCRdb shows in-frame clones only, minus some. In the table there are some 78,000 clones, 80% of which are singletons. Sample: PBMCs. Source of these receptors: a man aged 50 to 60 in good health and CMV-seropositive. The CDR3 runs from the conserved cysteine through the conserved F or W. A D gene is named only where the DNA matches it firmly. The listing skips clone size in some rows; elsewhere it reads once, few, many or a size class.

D,J,size,V,DNA,CDR3
-,TRBJ2-3,-,TRBV5-1,TGCGCCAGCAGCTTGGAGGACAGAACAGATACGCAGTATTTT,CASSLEDRTDTQYF
TRBD1,TRBJ1-2,-,TRBV29-1,TGCAGCGTTGATGGGACCACGGGACAGATATATGGCTACACCTTC,CSVDGTTGQIYGYTF
TRBD2,TRBJ2-7,-,TRBV2,TGTGCCAGCAGTTCCCCGGGACTAGCGCACTCCTACGAGCAGTACTTC,CASSSPGLAHSYEQYF
TRBD2,TRBJ2-3,-,TRBV7-8,TGTGCCAGCAGCCCGGGACTAGCGGGAGAGGAAGATACGCAGTATTTT,CASSPGLAGEEDTQYF
-,TRBJ2-3,-,TRBV11-2,TGTGCCAGCAGCATCCTCCTCACAGATACGCAGTATTTT,CASSILLTDTQYF
-,TRBJ1-5,-,TRBV2,TGTGCCAGCAGTGAAAACAGGGAAGGGCTCCGCGGCAATCAGCCCCAGCATTTT,CASSENREGLRGNQPQHF
-,TRBJ2-2,-,TRBV21-1,TGTGCCAGCAGCAAAGGTGCGTCCAGCGGGAGTACCGACACCGGGGAGCTGTTTTTT,CASSKGASSGSTDTGELFF
-,TRBJ2-6,-,TRBV30,TGTGCCTGGGGACAGATCTCTGGGGCCAACGGCCTGACTTTC,CAWGQISGANGLTF
-,TRBJ1-5,-,TRBV5-5,TGTGCCAGCAGCTTTCGCCCCATGGAGTATAGCAATCAGCCCCAGCATTTT,CASSFRPMEYSNQPQHF
-,TRBJ2-7,-,TRBV30,TGTGCCTGGACGGACTCTTACGAGCAGTACTTC,CAWTDSYEQYF
-,TRBJ2-1,-,TRBV7-9,TGTGCCAGCAGCTTCGGGAGCGGGACAACCTACAATGAGCAGTTCTTC,CASSFGSGTTYNEQFF
TRBD1,TRBJ2-3,-,TRBV12-5,TGTGCTAGTGGTTTGGTGCGCCGACAGGGCTCCCTTTGGAGTAGCACAGATACGCAGTATTTT,CASGLVRRQGSLWSSTDTQYF
-,TRBJ1-1,few,TRBV6-1,TGTGCCAGCAGATTACTCTCAGGCTTAAACACTGAAGCTTTCTTT,CASRLLSGLNTEAFF
-,TRBJ2-2,-,TRBV7-2,TGTGCCAGCAGCTTTAGCGGTTTGAACACCGGGGAGCTGTTTTTT,CASSFSGLNTGELFF
-,TRBJ2-7,-,TRBV15,TGTGCCACCAGTTTGTACAATTCCTACGAGCAGTACTTC,CATSLYNSYEQYF
TRBD1,TRBJ1-1,-,TRBV18,TGTGCCAGCTCACCTTCGGCCAGGGGGTTAGGCACTGAAGCTTTCTTT,CASSPSARGLGTEAFF
-,TRBJ1-1,-,TRBV18,TGTGCCAGTTCCGAGTCATCCGGGAACACTGAAGCTTTCTTT,CASSESSGNTEAFF
TRBD1,TRBJ1-1,few,TRBV4-2,TGTGCCAGCAGCAAGGGCCGGGACAGGGTAGCCGGAACTGAAGCTTTCTTT,CASSKGRDRVAGTEAFF
-,TRBJ2-2,-,TRBV4-2,TGTGCCAGCAGCCAAGATCGGGGGGCCACCGGGGAGCTGTTTTTT,CASSQDRGATGELFF
-,TRBJ2-1,-,TRBV6-4,TGTGCCAGCAGTGAGTTCAGGACTAACAATGAGCAGTTCTTC,CASSEFRTNNEQFF
-,TRBJ2-4,-,TRBV7-2,TGTGCCAGCAGCTTCCTACAGGGATGGGCCAAAAACATTCAGTACTTC,CASSFLQGWAKNIQYF
-,TRBJ2-5,-,TRBV7-8,TGTGCCAGCAGCCCGCGGGAGACCCAGTACTTC,CASSPRETQYF
TRBD2,TRBJ2-3,-,TRBV18,TGTGCCAGCTCACCGGTGACTAGCGGGTCCTTTATCCCCGATACGCAGTATTTT,CASSPVTSGSFIPDTQYF
-,TRBJ1-1,-,TRBV6-5,TGTGCCAGCAGTTACGCCGGACAGGAAGCTTTCTTT,CASSYAGQEAFF
-,TRBJ2-3,few,TRBV9,TGTGCCAGCTCGCGCAGCACAGATACGCAGTATTTT,CASSRSTDTQYF
-,TRBJ2-4,few,TRBV25-1,TGTGCCAGCAGTGAATATACCGGGGCGGGGAATCAGTACTTC,CASSEYTGAGNQYF
TRBD1,TRBJ2-1,-,TRBV7-3,TGTGCCAGCAGCTTAACTTCGCTGGGACAGGGATACAATGAGCAGTTCTTC,CASSLTSLGQGYNEQFF
TRBD1,TRBJ1-2,-,TRBV10-2,TGCGCCAGCAGCCCCCTACAGGGGGAGAATGGCTACACCTTC,CASSPLQGENGYTF
TRBD1,TRBJ2-7,-,TRBV6-5,TGTGCCAGCAGTTACGAGAGGGGGCCCACCTACGAGCAGTACTTC,CASSYERGPTYEQYF
TRBD2,TRBJ2-3,-,TRBV7-6,TGTGCCAGCAGCTTACTAGCGGGAGCGGTTGCAGATACGCAGTATTTT,CASSLLAGAVADTQYF
-,TRBJ1-1,-,TRBV12-5,TGTGCTAGTGGTTTGGTACTTAACCCTCAGGGGAGGGAGAACACTGAAGCTTTCTTT,CASGLVLNPQGRENTEAFF
TRBD2,TRBJ2-1,-,TRBV5-4,TGTGCCAGCAGCTTGGTAGGGACTAGCGGGAGTGAGCAGTTCTTC,CASSLVGTSGSEQFF
TRBD1,TRBJ2-3,-,TRBV30,TGTGCCTCTCCGGGACAGAGCACAGATACGCAGTATTTT,CASPGQSTDTQYF
TRBD1,TRBJ1-4,-,TRBV6-1,TGTGCCAGCAGTGAACGGGGACAGGGAAGTGGGGCAACTAATGAAAAACTGTTTTTT,CASSERGQGSGATNEKLFF
-,TRBJ1-2,-,TRBV7-2,TGTGCCAGCAGCTTAGAAAGGGAGGCCTATGGCTACACCTTC,CASSLEREAYGYTF
TRBD2,TRBJ2-7,-,TRBV5-4,TGTGCCAGCAGCACCCGCGGGGGGAGCGGCGAGCAGTACTTC,CASSTRGGSGEQYF
-,TRBJ2-1,-,TRBV7-2,TGTGCCAGCAGCTTAGCGCGTTTAGGGAGTGGGTCCTACAATGAGCAGTTCTTC,CASSLARLGSGSYNEQFF
-,TRBJ1-4,-,TRBV29-1,TGCAGCGCCCGAGAACAGGGAACTAATGAAAAACTGTTTTTT,CSAREQGTNEKLFF
-,TRBJ1-1,-,TRBV10-3,TGTGCCATCAGTGAGTGGGAGACAGGTGAAGCTTTCTTT,CAISEWETGEAFF
-,TRBJ2-2,-,TRBV7-2,TGTGCCAGCGGAGGGCGGAGACCCGGGGAGCTGTTTTTT,CASGGRRPGELFF
TRBD2,TRBJ2-1,-,TRBV30,TGTGCCTGGAGTCCTCTAGCGGGGTACAATGAGCAGTTCTTC,CAWSPLAGYNEQFF
TRBD1,TRBJ2-1,once,TRBV7-8,TGTGCCAGCAGCCTGAGCCAAACAGGGGGGATACTCTTC,CASSLSQTGGILF
-,TRBJ2-1,-,TRBV5-4,TGTGCCAGCAGCTTGGGACCGGGATTGTACAATGAGCAGTTCTTC,CASSLGPGLYNEQFF
-,TRBJ1-1,-,TRBV19,TGTGCCAGTAGTGACCGGGACAAGCCCGAAGCTTTCTTT,CASSDRDKPEAFF
TRBD1,TRBJ2-2,once,TRBV19,TGTGCCAGTAGTACCGTGGGGACAGGGGGCACCGGGGAGCTGTTTTTT,CASSTVGTGGTGELFF
-,TRBJ2-7,-,TRBV21-1,TGTGCCAGCAGCAAAGGGGCTCAGTCCTACTCCTACGAGCAGTACTTC,CASSKGAQSYSYEQYF
TRBD2,TRBJ2-2,-,TRBV6-4,TGTGCCAGCAGCCGCGGACTAGCGGGAGGACTGACCGGGGAGCTGTTTTTT,CASSRGLAGGLTGELFF
TRBD2,TRBJ2-3,-,TRBV19,TGTGCCAGCTCCGGTGGGCTAGCGGGGACACCTAGCACAGATACGCAGTATTTT,CASSGGLAGTPSTDTQYF
TRBD2,TRBJ2-7,-,TRBV7-2,TGTGCCAGCAGCTTCCTAGCGGGAGGGGGCGAGCAGTACTTC,CASSFLAGGGEQYF
-,TRBJ2-3,-,TRBV5-1,TGCGCCAGCAGCTTGGAAACGCACGCGGCAGATACGCAGTATTTT,CASSLETHAADTQYF
TRBD1,TRBJ2-1,-,TRBV4-1,TGCGCCAGCAGCCAAGTGTTTAGGACAGGGGTTTACAATGAGCAGTTCTTC,CASSQVFRTGVYNEQFF
TRBD2,TRBJ2-3,once,TRBV5-1,TGCGCCAGCAGCTTAAAGCGGGAGCTTGCAGATACGCAGTATTTT,CASSLKRELADTQYF
-,TRBJ2-1,-,TRBV5-4,TGTGCCAGCAGGCTGGACTTCACATCCGGGGAGCAGTTCTTC,CASRLDFTSGEQFF
TRBD1,TRBJ2-7,once,TRBV28,TGTGCCAGCGAGGGGACAGGGACTATGTACTTC,CASEGTGTMYF
TRBD1,TRBJ2-6,-,TRBV30,TGTGCCTGGAGTGCCTCGACAGGGGCTGGGGCCAACGTCCTGACTTTC,CAWSASTGAGANVLTF
-,TRBJ1-6,-,TRBV11-1,TGTGCCAGCAGCCTTATTCGGGGGGAGTCACCCCTCCACTTT,CASSLIRGESPLHF